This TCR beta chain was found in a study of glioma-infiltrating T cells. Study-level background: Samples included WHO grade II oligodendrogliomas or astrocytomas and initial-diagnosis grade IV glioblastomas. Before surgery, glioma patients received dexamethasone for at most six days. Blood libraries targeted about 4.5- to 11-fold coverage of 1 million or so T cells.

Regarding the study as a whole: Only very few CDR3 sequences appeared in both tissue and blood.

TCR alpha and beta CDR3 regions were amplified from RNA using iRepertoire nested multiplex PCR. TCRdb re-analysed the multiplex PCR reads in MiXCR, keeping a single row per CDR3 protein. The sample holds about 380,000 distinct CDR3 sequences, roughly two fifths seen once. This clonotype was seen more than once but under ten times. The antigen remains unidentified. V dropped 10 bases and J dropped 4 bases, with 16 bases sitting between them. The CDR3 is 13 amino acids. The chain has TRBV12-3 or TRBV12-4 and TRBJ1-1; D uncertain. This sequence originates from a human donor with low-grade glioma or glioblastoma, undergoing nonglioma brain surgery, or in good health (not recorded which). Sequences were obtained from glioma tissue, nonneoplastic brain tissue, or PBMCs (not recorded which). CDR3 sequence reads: CATQVGWGTEAFF. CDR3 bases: TGTGCCACTCAAGTTGGGTGGGGCACTGAAGCTTTCTTT.